The clone carrying this TCR beta chain was observed a handful of times. Its antigen is still unknown. Researchers reported sorting CD4+ naive, central memory, regulatory and stem cell-like memory cells via CD45RO/CCR7/CD25/CD127/CD95/CD27. The CDR3 consists of 15 residues. The V and J ends lost 3 bases and 0 bases respectively, with 11 bases between them. Germline V gene sequence: CDR1 SGHVS, CDR2 FNYEAQ. The sample belongs to a study of beta chain features in type 1 diabetes. Study overall: Cell yields, gender and age were comparable in patients and healthy donors.

All of the isolated RNA was reverse transcribed, so expressed TCRB transcripts were sequenced. Profiled with immunoSEQ multiplex PCR; TCRdb holds only in-frame clones, not every one. The sample includes about 620,000 clones, 15% to 18% seen only once; the top ten take more than 0.08%. General study points: Insertion counts at VDJ junctions were lower in type 1 diabetes patients, who also showed more deletions there.

The sequencing input was naive CD4+ T cells from blood. The chain has TRBV7-6 and TRBJ1-1; D is unresolved. The receptor was isolated from a man younger than 35 in good health. The CDR3 sequence is CASSFSGRLNTEAFF. The CDR3 DNA reads TGTGCCAGCAGCTTTTCCGGGCGACTGAACACTGAAGCTTTCTTT.